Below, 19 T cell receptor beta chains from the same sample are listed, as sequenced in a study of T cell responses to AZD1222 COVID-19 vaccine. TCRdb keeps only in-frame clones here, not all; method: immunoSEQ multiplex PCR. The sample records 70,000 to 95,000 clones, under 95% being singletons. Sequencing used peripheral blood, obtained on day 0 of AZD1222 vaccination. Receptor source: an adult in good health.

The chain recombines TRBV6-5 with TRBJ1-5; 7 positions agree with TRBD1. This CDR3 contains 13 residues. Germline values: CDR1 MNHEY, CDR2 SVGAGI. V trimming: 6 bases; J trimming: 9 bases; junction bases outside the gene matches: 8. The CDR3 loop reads CASRYNQGGPQHF. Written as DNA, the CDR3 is TGTGCCAGCAGGTATAATCAGGGGGGGCCCCAGCATTTT.

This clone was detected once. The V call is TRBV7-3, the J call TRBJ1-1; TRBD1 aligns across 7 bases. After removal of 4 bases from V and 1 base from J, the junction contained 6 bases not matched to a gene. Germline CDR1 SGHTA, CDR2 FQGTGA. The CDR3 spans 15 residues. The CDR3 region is CASSSHGQANTEAFF. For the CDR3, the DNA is TGTGCCAGCAGCTCCCACGGACAGGCGAACACTGAAGCTTTCTTT.

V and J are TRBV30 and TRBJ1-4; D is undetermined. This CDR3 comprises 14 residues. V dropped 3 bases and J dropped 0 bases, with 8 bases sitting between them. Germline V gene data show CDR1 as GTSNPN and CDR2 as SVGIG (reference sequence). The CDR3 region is CAWSPLATNEKLFF. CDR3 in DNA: TGTGCCTGGAGCCCACTTGCAACTAATGAAAAACTGTTTTTT.

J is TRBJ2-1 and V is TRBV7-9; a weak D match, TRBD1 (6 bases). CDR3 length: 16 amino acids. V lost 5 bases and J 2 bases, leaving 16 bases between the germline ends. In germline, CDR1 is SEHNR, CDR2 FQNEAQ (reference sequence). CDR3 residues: CASSPPGHRTYNEQFF. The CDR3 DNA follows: TGTGCCAGCAGCCCTCCGGGACACCGGACCTACAATGAGCAGTTCTTC.

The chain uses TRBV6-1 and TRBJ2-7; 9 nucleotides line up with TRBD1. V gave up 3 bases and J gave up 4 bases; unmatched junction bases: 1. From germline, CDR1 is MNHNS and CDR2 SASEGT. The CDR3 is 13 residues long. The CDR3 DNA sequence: TGTGCCAGCAGTGAGGACAGGGGATACGAGCAGTACTTC. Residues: CASSEDRGYEQYF.

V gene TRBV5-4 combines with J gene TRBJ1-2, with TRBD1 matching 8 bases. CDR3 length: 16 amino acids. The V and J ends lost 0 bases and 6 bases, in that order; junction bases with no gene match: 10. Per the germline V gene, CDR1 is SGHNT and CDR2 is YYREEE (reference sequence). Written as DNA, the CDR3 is TGTGCCAGCAGCTTGGCCCGAACGGCAGGGGGCCATGGCTACACCTTC. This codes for CASSLARTAGGHGYTF.

Here the CDR3 reads CASSQDPGDNEQFF. The CDR3 DNA follows: TGTGCCAGCAGCCAAGATCCCGGAGACAATGAGCAGTTCTTC. The chain couples TRBV4-2 to TRBJ2-1; no definite D call. The CDR3 totals 14 residues. CDR1 and CDR2 from the germline V gene are LGHNA and YNFKEQ. Trimming pared 0 bases from V and 5 bases from J, leaving 8 bases between.

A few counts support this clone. CDR3 nucleotides: TGTGCCAGCAGCGTAGGTGCCTTTAGCAATCAGCCCCAGCATTTT. Amino acids: CASSVGAFSNQPQHF. The J gene is TRBJ1-5, the V gene TRBV9; D not resolved. With 0 bases removed from V and 0 bases from J, the gap between germline ends came to 7 bases. CDR3 length: 15 amino acids. The germline gives CDR1 SGDLS, CDR2 YYNGEE. The entire variable domain, with the rest obtained from reference TRBV9 and TRBJ1-5, is as follows: DSGVTQTPKHLITATGQRVTLRCSPRSGDLSVYWYQQSLDQGLQFLIQYYNGEERAKGNILERFSAQQFPDLHSELNLSSLELGDSALYFCASSVGAFSNQPQHFGDGTRLSIL.

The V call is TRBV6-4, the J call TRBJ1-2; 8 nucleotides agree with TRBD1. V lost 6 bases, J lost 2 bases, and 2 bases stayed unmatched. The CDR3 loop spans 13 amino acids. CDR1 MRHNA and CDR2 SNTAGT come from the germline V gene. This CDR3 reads CASSRDRNYGYTF. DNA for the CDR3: TGTGCCAGCAGCAGGGACAGGAACTATGGCTACACCTTC.

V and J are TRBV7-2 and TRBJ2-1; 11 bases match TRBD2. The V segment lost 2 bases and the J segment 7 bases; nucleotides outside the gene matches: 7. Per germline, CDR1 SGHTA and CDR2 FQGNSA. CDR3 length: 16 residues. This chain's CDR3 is CASSLFVTSGSNEQFF. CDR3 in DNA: TGTGCCAGCAGCTTATTTGTTACTAGCGGGAGTAATGAGCAGTTCTTC.

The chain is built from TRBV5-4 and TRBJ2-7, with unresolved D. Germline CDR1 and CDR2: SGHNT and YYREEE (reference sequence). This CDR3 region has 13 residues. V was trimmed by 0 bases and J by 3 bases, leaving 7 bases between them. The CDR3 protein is CASSLAVGYEQYF. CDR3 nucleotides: TGTGCCAGCAGCTTGGCCGTCGGCTACGAGCAGTACTTC.

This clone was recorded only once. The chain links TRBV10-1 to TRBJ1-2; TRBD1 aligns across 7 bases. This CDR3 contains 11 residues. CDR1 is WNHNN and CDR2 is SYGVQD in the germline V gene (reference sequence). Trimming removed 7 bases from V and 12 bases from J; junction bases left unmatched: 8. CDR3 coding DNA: TGCGCCAGCATCAACAGGGGAAGCCACACCTTC. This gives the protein CASINRGSHTF.

For the CDR3, the DNA is TGTGCCAGCAGTCAGGGACAGGGTAGGGTGTACGAGCAGTACTTC. This encodes CASSQGQGRVYEQYF. The rearrangement links TRBV6-5 to TRBJ2-7; 9 bases fit TRBD1. V lost 5 bases and J lost 4; bases outside the gene matches: 9. There are 15 residues in the CDR3. CDR1 MNHEY and CDR2 SVGAGI come from the germline V gene.

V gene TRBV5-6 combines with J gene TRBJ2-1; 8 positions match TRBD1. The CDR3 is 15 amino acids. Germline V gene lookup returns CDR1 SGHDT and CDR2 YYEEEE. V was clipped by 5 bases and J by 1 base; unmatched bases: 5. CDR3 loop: CASRAGQGSYNEQFF. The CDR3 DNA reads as TGTGCCAGCAGGGCTGGACAGGGATCCTACAATGAGCAGTTCTTC.

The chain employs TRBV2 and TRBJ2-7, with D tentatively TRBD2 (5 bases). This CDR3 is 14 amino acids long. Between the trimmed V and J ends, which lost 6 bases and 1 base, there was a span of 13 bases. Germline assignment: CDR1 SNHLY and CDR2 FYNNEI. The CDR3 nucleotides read TGTGCCAGCAGGGCGGGCCTCGGATCCTACGAGCAGTACTTC. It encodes CASRAGLGSYEQYF.

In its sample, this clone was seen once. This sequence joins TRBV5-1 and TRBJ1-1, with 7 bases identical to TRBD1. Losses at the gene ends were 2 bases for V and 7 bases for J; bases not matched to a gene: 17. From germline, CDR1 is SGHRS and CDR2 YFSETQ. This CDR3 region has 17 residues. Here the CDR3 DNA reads TGCGCCAGCAGCTTAGGAGGGATTTTGACAGGGAGACATGAAGCTTTCTTT. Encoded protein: CASSLGGILTGRHEAFF.

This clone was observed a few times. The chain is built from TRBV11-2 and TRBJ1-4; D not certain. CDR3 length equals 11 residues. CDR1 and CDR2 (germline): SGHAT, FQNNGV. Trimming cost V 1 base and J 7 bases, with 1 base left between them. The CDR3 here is CASSLGEKLFF. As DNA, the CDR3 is TGTGCCAGCAGCTTAGGTGAAAAACTGTTTTTT.

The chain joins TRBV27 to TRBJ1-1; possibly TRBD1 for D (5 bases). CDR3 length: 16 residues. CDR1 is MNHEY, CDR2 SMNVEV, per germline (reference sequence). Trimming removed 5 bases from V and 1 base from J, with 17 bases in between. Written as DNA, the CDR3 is TGTGCCAGCAGTCCCCGCGGGGGGGTGGCGAACACTGAAGCTTTCTTT. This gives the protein CASSPRGGVANTEAFF.

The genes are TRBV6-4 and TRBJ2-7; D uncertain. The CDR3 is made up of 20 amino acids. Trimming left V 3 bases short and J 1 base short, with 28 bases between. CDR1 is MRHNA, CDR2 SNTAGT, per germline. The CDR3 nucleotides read TGTGCCAGCAGTGAGGCAGGACGAGAACCCTTGGCTCTCCCGTCCTACGAGCAGTACTTC. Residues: CASSEAGREPLALPSYEQYF.